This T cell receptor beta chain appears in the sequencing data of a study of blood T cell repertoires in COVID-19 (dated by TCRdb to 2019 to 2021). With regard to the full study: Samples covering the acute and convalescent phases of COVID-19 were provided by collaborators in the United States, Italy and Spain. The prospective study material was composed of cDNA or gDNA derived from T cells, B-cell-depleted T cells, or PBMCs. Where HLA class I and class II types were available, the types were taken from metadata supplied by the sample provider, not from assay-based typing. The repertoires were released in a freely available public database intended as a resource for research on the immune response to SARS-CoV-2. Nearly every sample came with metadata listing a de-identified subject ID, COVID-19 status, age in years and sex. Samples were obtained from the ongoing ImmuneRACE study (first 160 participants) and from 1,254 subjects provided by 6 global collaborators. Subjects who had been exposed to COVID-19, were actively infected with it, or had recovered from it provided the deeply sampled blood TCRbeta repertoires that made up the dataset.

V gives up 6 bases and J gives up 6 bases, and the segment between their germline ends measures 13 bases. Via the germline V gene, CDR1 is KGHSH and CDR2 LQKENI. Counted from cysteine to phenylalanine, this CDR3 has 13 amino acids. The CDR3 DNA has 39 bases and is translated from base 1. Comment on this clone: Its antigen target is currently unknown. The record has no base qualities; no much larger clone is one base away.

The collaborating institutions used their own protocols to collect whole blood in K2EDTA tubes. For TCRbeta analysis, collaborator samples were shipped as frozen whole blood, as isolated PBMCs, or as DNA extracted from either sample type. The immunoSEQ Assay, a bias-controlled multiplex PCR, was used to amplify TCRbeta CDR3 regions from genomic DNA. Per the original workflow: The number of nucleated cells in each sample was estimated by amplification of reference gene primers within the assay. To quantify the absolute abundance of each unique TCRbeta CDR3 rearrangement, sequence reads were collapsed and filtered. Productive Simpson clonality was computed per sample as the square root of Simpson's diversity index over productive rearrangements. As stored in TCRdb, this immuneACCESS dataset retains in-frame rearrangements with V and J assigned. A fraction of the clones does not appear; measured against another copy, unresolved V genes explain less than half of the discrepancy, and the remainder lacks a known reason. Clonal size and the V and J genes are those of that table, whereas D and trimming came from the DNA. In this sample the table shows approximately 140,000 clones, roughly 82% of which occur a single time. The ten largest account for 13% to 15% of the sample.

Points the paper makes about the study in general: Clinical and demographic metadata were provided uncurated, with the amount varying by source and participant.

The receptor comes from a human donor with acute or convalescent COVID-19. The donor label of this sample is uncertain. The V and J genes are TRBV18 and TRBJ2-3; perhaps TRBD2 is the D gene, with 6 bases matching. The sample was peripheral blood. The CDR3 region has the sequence CASSGTSLDTQYF. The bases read TGTGCCAGCTCCGGGACTTCCTTGGATACGCAGTATTTT. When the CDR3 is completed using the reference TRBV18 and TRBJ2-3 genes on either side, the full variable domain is NAGVMQNPRHLVRRRGQEARLRCSPMKGHSHVYWYRQLPEEGLKFMVYLQKENIIDESGMPKERFSAEFPKEGPSILRIQQVVRGDSAAYFCASSGTSLDTQYFGPGTRLTVL.